These T cell receptor beta chains were read from a single sample in a study of blood T cell repertoires in COVID-19. Generated by immunoSEQ multiplex PCR, the TCRdb table keeps only in-frame clones and is missing some. The sample lists roughly 200,000 clones, roughly 85% occurring once. Sequencing was carried out using PBMCs or T cells enriched from blood (not recorded which). These receptors all stem from a middle-aged man who had recovered from COVID-19. CDR3s include the opening cysteine and the closing phenylalanine or tryptophan. Each record gives: V gene, D gene, J gene, clone size, CDR3 protein, CDR3 DNA. A D gene is named only where the DNA matches it firmly. Where a row states a size, it is once, few, many or the class of an expanded clone; other rows omit it.

V: TRBV4-3; D: .; J: TRBJ1-5; size: once; CDR3: CASSQDYSNQPQHF; DNA: TGCGCCAGCAGCCAAGATTATAGCAATCAGCCCCAGCATTTT
V: TRBV4-1; D: .; J: TRBJ2-1; size: .; CDR3: CASSQEDFSEQFF; DNA: TGCGCCAGCAGCCAAGAAGACTTCAGTGAGCAGTTCTTC
V: TRBV2; D: .; J: TRBJ1-6; size: .; CDR3: CASSRVGTGDSPLHF; DNA: TGTGCCAGCAGCCGGGTGGGGACGGGAGATTCACCCCTCCACTTT
V: TRBV5-4; D: .; J: TRBJ1-2; size: .; CDR3: CASSGARGNGYTF; DNA: TGTGCCAGCAGCGGGGCCAGGGGCAATGGCTACACCTTC
V: TRBV7-3; D: .; J: TRBJ2-7; size: .; CDR3: CASSYGTGAYEQYF; DNA: TGTGCCAGCAGCTACGGGACGGGGGCCTACGAGCAGTACTTC
V: TRBV3-1/TRBV3-2; D: TRBD2; J: TRBJ2-7; size: .; CDR3: CASSHEGLAGGPFYEQYF; DNA: TGTGCCAGCAGCCATGAAGGACTAGCGGGAGGGCCTTTCTACGAGCAGTACTTC
V: TRBV12-3/TRBV12-4; D: .; J: TRBJ2-2; size: .; CDR3: CASSYPPRRELFF; DNA: TGTGCCAGCAGCTACCCCCCGCGCCGGGAGCTGTTTTTT
V: TRBV7-9; D: TRBD1; J: TRBJ1-3; size: once; CDR3: CASRSQGGSGNTIYF; DNA: TGTGCCAGCAGGTCACAGGGGGGCTCTGGAAACACCATATATTTT
V: TRBV5-1; D: .; J: TRBJ1-5; size: .; CDR3: CASSLTVNQPQHF; DNA: TGCGCCAGCAGCTTAACGGTCAATCAGCCCCAGCATTTT
V: TRBV6-1; D: .; J: TRBJ1-2; size: .; CDR3: CASSERGGPYGYTF; DNA: TGTGCCAGCAGTGAAAGGGGGGGCCCCTATGGCTACACCTTC
V: TRBV3-1/TRBV3-2; D: TRBD1; J: TRBJ1-2; size: .; CDR3: CASSPTGNGYTF; DNA: TGTGCCAGCAGCCCGACAGGGAATGGCTACACCTTC
V: TRBV7-2; D: .; J: TRBJ1-4; size: .; CDR3: CASSLHREEKLFF; DNA: TGTGCCAGCAGCTTGCACAGGGAAGAAAAACTGTTTTTT
V: TRBV7-8; D: .; J: TRBJ1-6; size: once; CDR3: CASSLAATANSPLHF; DNA: TGTGCCAGCAGCTTAGCTGCGACAGCTAATTCACCCCTCCACTTT
V: TRBV4-3; D: .; J: TRBJ2-7; size: few; CDR3: CASSQGSGYTYEQYF; DNA: TGCGCCAGCAGCCAAGGTTCGGGATATACCTACGAGCAGTACTTC
V: TRBV5-4; D: .; J: TRBJ2-5; size: .; CDR3: CASTGELRETQYF; DNA: TGTGCCAGCACGGGGGAATTGAGGGAGACCCAGTACTTC